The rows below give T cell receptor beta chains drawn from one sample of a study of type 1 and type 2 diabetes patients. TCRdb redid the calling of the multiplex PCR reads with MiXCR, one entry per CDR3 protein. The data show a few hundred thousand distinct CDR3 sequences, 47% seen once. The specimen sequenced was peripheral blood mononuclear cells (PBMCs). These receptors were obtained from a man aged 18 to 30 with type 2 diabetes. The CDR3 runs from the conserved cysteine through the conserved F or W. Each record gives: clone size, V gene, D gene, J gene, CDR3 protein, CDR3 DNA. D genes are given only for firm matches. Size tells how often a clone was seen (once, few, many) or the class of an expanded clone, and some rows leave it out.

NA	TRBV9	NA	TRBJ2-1	CASSVGGYRSYNEQLF	TGTGCCAGCAGCGTAGGTGGGTACCGCTCCTACAATGAGCAGCTCTTC
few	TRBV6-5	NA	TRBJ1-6	CASSHGPSPLHF	TGTGCCAGCAGCCACGGGCCTTCACCCCTCCACTTT
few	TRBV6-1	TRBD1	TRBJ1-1	CASSELDRMNTEAFF	TGTGCCAGCAGTGAACTGGACAGGATGAACACTGAAGCTTTCTTT
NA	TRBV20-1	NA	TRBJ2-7	CSARDAPLTYEQYF	TGCAGTGCTAGAGATGCGCCTCTAACATACGAGCAGTACTTC
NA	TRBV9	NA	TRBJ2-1	CASSVSGGPYSYNEQFF	TGTGCCAGCAGCGTGTCCGGGGGGCCCTACTCCTACAATGAGCAGTTCTTC
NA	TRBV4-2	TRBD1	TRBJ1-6	CASSDGRGSNSPLHF	TGTGCCAGCAGTGACGGCAGGGGGTCTAATTCACCCCTCCACTTT
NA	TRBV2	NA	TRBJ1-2	CASFPEQDLYGYTF	TGTGCCAGTTTCCCGGAACAGGACCTATATGGCTACACCTTC
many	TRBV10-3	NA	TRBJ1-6	CAIRDTYNSPLHF	TGTGCCATCAGGGACACCTATAATTCACCCCTCCACTTT
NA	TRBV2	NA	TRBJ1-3	CASRAGTRTVGNTIYF	TGTGCCAGCAGGGCCGGGACCCGGACGGTTGGAAACACCATATATTTT
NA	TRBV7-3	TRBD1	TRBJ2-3	CASSLIQGDTQYF	TGTGCCAGCAGCTTAATACAGGGGGATACGCAGTATTTT
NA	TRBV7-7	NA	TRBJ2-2	CASSLEWSRELFF	TGTGCTAGCAGCTTAGAATGGTCCAGGGAGCTGTTTTTT
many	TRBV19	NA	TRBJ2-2	CASRGVPTGELFF	TGTGCCAGTAGAGGAGTGCCCACCGGGGAGCTGTTTTTT
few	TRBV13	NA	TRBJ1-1	CASSLLREPEAFF	TGTGCCAGCAGCTTACTCCGGGAACCTGAAGCTTTCTTT
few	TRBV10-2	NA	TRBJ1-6	CASSKDSQYSPLHF	TGCGCCAGCAGTAAGGACAGTCAGTATTCACCCCTCCACTTT
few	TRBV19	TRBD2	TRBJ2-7	CASSIGLAGAYEQYF	TGTGCCAGTAGTATCGGCCTAGCGGGAGCCTACGAGCAGTACTTC
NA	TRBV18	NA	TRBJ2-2	CASRYGSNTGELFF	TGTGCCAGCAGATACGGGTCGAACACCGGGGAGCTGTTTTTT
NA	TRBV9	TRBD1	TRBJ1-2	CASSLETGTHGYTF	TGTGCCAGCAGCCTTGAGACAGGGACCCATGGCTACACCTTC
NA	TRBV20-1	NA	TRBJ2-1	CSARDWQQYNEQFF	TGCAGTGCTAGAGATTGGCAACAGTACAATGAGCAGTTCTTC
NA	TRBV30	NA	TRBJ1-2	CAWSVLGPGDYGYTF	TGTGCCTGGAGTGTACTTGGGCCCGGAGACTATGGCTACACCTTC
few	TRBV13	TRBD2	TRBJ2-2	CASSITWGGSAGELFF	TGTGCCAGCAGCATAACCTGGGGGGGGTCCGCTGGGGAGCTGTTTTTT
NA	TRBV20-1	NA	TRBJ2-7	CSAELPSYEQYF	TGCAGTGCCGAGCTCCCCTCCTACGAGCAGTACTTC
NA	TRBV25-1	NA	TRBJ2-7	CASSDGPTAGRVDEQYF	TGTGCCAGCAGTGACGGACCTACGGCGGGACGGGTGGACGAGCAGTACTTC